The rows below give T cell receptor beta chains drawn from one sample of a study of patients and donors after allogeneic stem cell transplantation. MiXCR was run by TCRdb on the RT-PCR reads, yielding one entry per CDR3 protein. The data contain about a million distinct CDR3 sequences, around 17% of them seen just once; the ten biggest clones take up 5% to 7.5%. The sample taken for sequencing was blood, either unsorted or a sorted T cell fraction (not recorded which). These receptors all come from a human donor who was either an allogeneic HSCT recipient or a stem cell or donor lymphocyte infusion donor (not recorded which). It is not recorded whose cells these are; they may come from a transplant donor. Each CDR3 is given with its conserved first and last residue. The D gene is left open where the match is weak. Clone sizes are given selectively: once, few, many, or a class where the clone is expanded.

v_call: TRBV20-1; j_call: TRBJ1-6; clone_size: NA; d_call: TRBD1; cdr3_nt: TGCAGTGCGGGACAGGGAGAAACTCCGAATTCACCCCTCCACTTT; cdr3_aa: CSAGQGETPNSPLHF
v_call: TRBV11-2; j_call: TRBJ1-5; clone_size: few; d_call: NA; cdr3_nt: TGTGCCAGCAGCTTAGACTTCGGAAGGAATCAGCCCCAGCATTTT; cdr3_aa: CASSLDFGRNQPQHF
v_call: TRBV7-8; j_call: TRBJ1-3; clone_size: few; d_call: TRBD1; cdr3_nt: TGTGCCAGCAGCCTAGGGACAGGGCTTCACGGAAACACCATATATTTT; cdr3_aa: CASSLGTGLHGNTIYF
v_call: TRBV29-1; j_call: TRBJ1-1; clone_size: few; d_call: NA; cdr3_nt: TGCAGCCCCACCGGGCCCAGTGGGACTGAAGCTTTCTTT; cdr3_aa: CSPTGPSGTEAFF
v_call: TRBV6-5; j_call: TRBJ2-3; clone_size: few; d_call: NA; cdr3_nt: TGTGCCAGCAGTTACCGGACACCAACAGATACGCAGTATTTT; cdr3_aa: CASSYRTPTDTQYF
v_call: TRBV19; j_call: TRBJ1-2; clone_size: NA; d_call: NA; cdr3_nt: TGTGCCAGTAGTCTTCGCCGGGACCCCTCTGGCTATGGCTACACCTTC; cdr3_aa: CASSLRRDPSGYGYTF
v_call: TRBV4-3; j_call: TRBJ2-7; clone_size: NA; d_call: NA; cdr3_nt: TGCGCCAGCAGCCAAGATGGGACTCCCTCTGACGAGCAGTACTTC; cdr3_aa: CASSQDGTPSDEQYF
v_call: TRBV7-9; j_call: TRBJ2-3; clone_size: NA; d_call: NA; cdr3_nt: TGTGCCAGCAGCTTAAGTACCGGATTAAGCACAGATACGCAGTATTTT; cdr3_aa: CASSLSTGLSTDTQYF
v_call: TRBV10-3; j_call: TRBJ2-7; clone_size: few; d_call: NA; cdr3_nt: TGTGCCATCAGTGGCCCCGGGGGCGAGCAGTACTTC; cdr3_aa: CAISGPGGEQYF
v_call: TRBV5-1; j_call: TRBJ1-1; clone_size: few; d_call: TRBD1; cdr3_nt: TGCGCCAGCAGCGCCAGGACAGGTCACACTGAAGCTTTCTTT; cdr3_aa: CASSARTGHTEAFF
v_call: TRBV12-3/TRBV12-4; j_call: TRBJ1-5; clone_size: few; d_call: NA; cdr3_nt: TGTGCCAGCAGCCAGGACTGGGAAAGTTATCGGAATCAGCCCCAGCATTTT; cdr3_aa: CASSQDWESYRNQPQHF
v_call: TRBV15; j_call: TRBJ2-7; clone_size: NA; d_call: NA; cdr3_nt: TGTGCCACCAGCAGAGATTCCGCAGGCATAGGCTACGAGCAGTACTTC; cdr3_aa: CATSRDSAGIGYEQYF
v_call: TRBV7-6; j_call: TRBJ2-7; clone_size: NA; d_call: NA; cdr3_nt: TGTGCCAGCAGCTTTCAGAATTCCTACGAGCAGTACTTC; cdr3_aa: CASSFQNSYEQYF
v_call: TRBV6-5; j_call: TRBJ1-2; clone_size: few; d_call: NA; cdr3_nt: TGTGCCAGCAGTTACTCGACGCTGGCAGGGCAGGGCTACACCTTC; cdr3_aa: CASSYSTLAGQGYTF
v_call: TRBV27; j_call: TRBJ1-4; clone_size: few; d_call: NA; cdr3_nt: TGTGCCAGCAGTTCGGGACGGGGCCTGGAGGGGCTGTTTTTT; cdr3_aa: CASSSGRGLEGLFF
v_call: TRBV25-1; j_call: TRBJ2-2; clone_size: NA; d_call: NA; cdr3_nt: TGTGCCAGCAGTGAGGTGGCGGCGGGTGCCGGGGAGCTGTTTTTT; cdr3_aa: CASSEVAAGAGELFF
v_call: TRBV12-3/TRBV12-4; j_call: TRBJ2-5; clone_size: NA; d_call: TRBD2; cdr3_nt: TGTGCCAGCAGCCCCCGACTAGCGGGGGGGCGCATGGAGACCCAGTACTTC; cdr3_aa: CASSPRLAGGRMETQYF
v_call: TRBV5-6; j_call: TRBJ2-3; clone_size: few; d_call: NA; cdr3_nt: TGTGCCAGCAGCTCAACCCAACGACCGGGTCCCCTAGGAGATACGCAGTATTTT; cdr3_aa: CASSSTQRPGPLGDTQYF
v_call: TRBV20-1; j_call: TRBJ1-2; clone_size: NA; d_call: TRBD1; cdr3_nt: TGCAGTGCTCTACCGGGACAGGGCTCCTTATTCTTC; cdr3_aa: CSALPGQGSLFF
v_call: TRBV29-1; j_call: TRBJ1-2; clone_size: NA; d_call: TRBD1; cdr3_nt: TGCAGCGGGACAGGGGAAGAGCAGGGCTACACCTTC; cdr3_aa: CSGTGEEQGYTF
v_call: TRBV28; j_call: TRBJ2-3; clone_size: NA; d_call: NA; cdr3_nt: TGTGCCAGCAGATTTACTCCCGGGAAGACTGACACAGATACGCAGTATTTT; cdr3_aa: CASRFTPGKTDTDTQYF
v_call: TRBV4-3; j_call: TRBJ2-1; clone_size: many; d_call: TRBD2; cdr3_nt: TGCGCCAGCAGCCAAGACGGGACTAGGAATGAGCAGTTCTTC; cdr3_aa: CASSQDGTRNEQFF
v_call: TRBV4-2; j_call: TRBJ1-1; clone_size: NA; d_call: NA; cdr3_nt: TGTGCCAGCAGCCAAGATCGTCCAGGGTTAACTGAAGCTTTCTTT; cdr3_aa: CASSQDRPGLTEAFF
v_call: TRBV4-2; j_call: TRBJ1-1; clone_size: few; d_call: NA; cdr3_nt: TGTGCCAGCAGTCTCACCAGGACTCCGAGGAAGATGAACACTGAAGCTTTCTTT; cdr3_aa: CASSLTRTPRKMNTEAFF
v_call: TRBV6-2/TRBV6-3; j_call: TRBJ1-2; clone_size: NA; d_call: NA; cdr3_nt: TGTGCCAGCAGTTACCACCCCAGGGTTGCTGGCTACACCTTC; cdr3_aa: CASSYHPRVAGYTF
v_call: TRBV7-6; j_call: TRBJ2-3; clone_size: few; d_call: TRBD2; cdr3_nt: TGTGCCAGCAGCTTAGTGGCTAGCGGGAAAACAGATACGCAGTATTTT; cdr3_aa: CASSLVASGKTDTQYF
v_call: TRBV12-3/TRBV12-4; j_call: TRBJ2-7; clone_size: NA; d_call: TRBD1; cdr3_nt: TGTGCCAGCAGTTCTCGACAGGGGTTTAACGAGCAGTACTTC; cdr3_aa: CASSSRQGFNEQYF
v_call: TRBV12-3/TRBV12-4; j_call: TRBJ2-1; clone_size: few; d_call: NA; cdr3_nt: TGTGCCAGCAAGCCCGGCTCCCAAGAGGCCCCTGAGCAGTTCTTC; cdr3_aa: CASKPGSQEAPEQFF
v_call: TRBV6-1; j_call: TRBJ2-3; clone_size: NA; d_call: TRBD2; cdr3_nt: TGTGCCAGCAGGACTAGCGGAGCAGATACGCAGTATTTT; cdr3_aa: CASRTSGADTQYF
v_call: TRBV4-1; j_call: TRBJ1-2; clone_size: NA; d_call: NA; cdr3_nt: TGCGCCAGCAGCCAAGTATGGGTTTATGGCTACACCTTC; cdr3_aa: CASSQVWVYGYTF
v_call: TRBV2; j_call: TRBJ2-1; clone_size: NA; d_call: TRBD2; cdr3_nt: TGTGCCAGCAGGAAGGTAGCGGGGTACAATGAGCAGTTCTTC; cdr3_aa: CASRKVAGYNEQFF
v_call: TRBV6-1; j_call: TRBJ1-3; clone_size: few; d_call: NA; cdr3_nt: TGTGCCAGCAGTGTCCGGGGTTACTCTGGAAACACCATATATTTT; cdr3_aa: CASSVRGYSGNTIYF
v_call: TRBV6-1; j_call: TRBJ1-5; clone_size: NA; d_call: NA; cdr3_nt: TGTGCCAGCACCCGAAACCGGGACAGCAATCAGCCCCAGCATTTT; cdr3_aa: CASTRNRDSNQPQHF
v_call: TRBV12-3/TRBV12-4; j_call: TRBJ2-1; clone_size: many; d_call: TRBD2; cdr3_nt: TGTGCCAGCAGCCGGGGGGACAATGAGCAGTTCTTC; cdr3_aa: CASSRGDNEQFF
v_call: TRBV15; j_call: TRBJ2-7; clone_size: NA; d_call: TRBD2; cdr3_nt: TGTGCCACCAGCAGTCTCACTAGCGGGAGGATCGACGAGCAGTACTTC; cdr3_aa: CATSSLTSGRIDEQYF
v_call: TRBV15; j_call: TRBJ2-5; clone_size: few; d_call: TRBD2; cdr3_nt: TGTGCCACCAGCACACGACGGCCGGGGGGAGAGACCCAGTACTTC; cdr3_aa: CATSTRRPGGETQYF
v_call: TRBV24-1; j_call: TRBJ2-1; clone_size: many; d_call: TRBD1; cdr3_nt: TGTGCCACCAGTGACCAGGGACAGGGGGCTAATGAGCAGTTCTTC; cdr3_aa: CATSDQGQGANEQFF
v_call: TRBV4-2; j_call: TRBJ2-1; clone_size: NA; d_call: NA; cdr3_nt: TGTGCCAGCAGCCAAGAACCAGGGGAGGACAATGAGCAGTTCTTC; cdr3_aa: CASSQEPGEDNEQFF
v_call: TRBV12-3/TRBV12-4; j_call: TRBJ2-3; clone_size: NA; d_call: TRBD2; cdr3_nt: TGTGCCAGCAGTTTGAGGGAGGGCCCGGTAGATACGCAGTATTTT; cdr3_aa: CASSLREGPVDTQYF
v_call: TRBV7-9; j_call: TRBJ1-4; clone_size: few; d_call: NA; cdr3_nt: TGTGCCAGCAGCTTAGGCCCAGAGACGGGCGAAAAACTGTTTTTT; cdr3_aa: CASSLGPETGEKLFF
v_call: TRBV6-5; j_call: TRBJ1-3; clone_size: NA; d_call: NA; cdr3_nt: TGTGCCAGCAGTTACTCCAAAGAGATATCTGGAAACACCATATATTTT; cdr3_aa: CASSYSKEISGNTIYF